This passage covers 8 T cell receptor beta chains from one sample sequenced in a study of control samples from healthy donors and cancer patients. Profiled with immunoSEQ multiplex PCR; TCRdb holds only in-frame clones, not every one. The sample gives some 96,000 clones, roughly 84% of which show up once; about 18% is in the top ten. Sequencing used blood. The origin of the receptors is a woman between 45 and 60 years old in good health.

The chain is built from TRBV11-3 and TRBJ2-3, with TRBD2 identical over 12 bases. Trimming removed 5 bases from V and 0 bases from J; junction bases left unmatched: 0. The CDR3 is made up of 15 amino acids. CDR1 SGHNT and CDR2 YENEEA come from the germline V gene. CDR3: CASSLAGGSTDTQYF. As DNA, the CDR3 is TGTGCCAGCAGCCTAGCGGGGGGGAGCACAGATACGCAGTATTTT.

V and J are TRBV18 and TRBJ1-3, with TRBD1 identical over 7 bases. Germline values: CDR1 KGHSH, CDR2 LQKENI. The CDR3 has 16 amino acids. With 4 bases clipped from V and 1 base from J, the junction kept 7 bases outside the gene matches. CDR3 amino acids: CASSRPTGLSGNTIYF. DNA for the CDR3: TGTGCCAGCTCACGACCGACAGGGTTATCTGGAAACACCATATATTTT.

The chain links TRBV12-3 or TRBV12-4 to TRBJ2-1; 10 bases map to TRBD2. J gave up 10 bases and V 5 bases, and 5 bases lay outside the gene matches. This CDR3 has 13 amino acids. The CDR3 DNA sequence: TGTGCCAGCAGTAGCGGGAGGGCCTGGGAGCAGTTCTTC. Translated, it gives CASSSGRAWEQFF.

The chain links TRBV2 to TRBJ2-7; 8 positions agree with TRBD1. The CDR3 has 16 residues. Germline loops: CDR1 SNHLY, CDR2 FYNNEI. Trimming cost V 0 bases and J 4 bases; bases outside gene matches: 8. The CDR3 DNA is TGTGCCAGCAGTGAAGCGTGGCAGGGGGCGAGGTACGAGCAGTACGTC. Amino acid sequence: CASSEAWQGARYEQYV.

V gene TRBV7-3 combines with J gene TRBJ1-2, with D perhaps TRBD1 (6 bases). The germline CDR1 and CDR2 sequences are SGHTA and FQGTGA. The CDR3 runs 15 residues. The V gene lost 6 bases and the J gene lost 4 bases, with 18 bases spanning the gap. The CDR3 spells CASRPRSGATYGYTF. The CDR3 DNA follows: TGTGCCAGCAGACCACGTTCAGGGGCCACCTATGGCTACACCTTC.

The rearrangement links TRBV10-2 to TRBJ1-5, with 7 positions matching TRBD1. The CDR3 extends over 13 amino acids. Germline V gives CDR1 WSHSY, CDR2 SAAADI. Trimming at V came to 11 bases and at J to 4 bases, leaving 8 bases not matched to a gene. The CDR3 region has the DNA TGCGCCGGGGGGGGACAGCCTAATCAGCCCCAGCATTTT. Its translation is CAGGGQPNQPQHF.

CDR3 region: CASSLVGAANSYNSPLHF. The CDR3 nucleotides read TGTGCCAGCAGCTTAGTAGGGGCAGCTAACTCCTATAATTCACCCCTCCACTTT. V usage is TRBV11-2 and J usage is TRBJ1-6, with D tentatively TRBD1 (5 bases). This CDR3 has 18 residues. Trimming left V 1 base short and J 0 bases short, with 13 bases between. Germline CDR1 SGHAT, CDR2 FQNNGV.

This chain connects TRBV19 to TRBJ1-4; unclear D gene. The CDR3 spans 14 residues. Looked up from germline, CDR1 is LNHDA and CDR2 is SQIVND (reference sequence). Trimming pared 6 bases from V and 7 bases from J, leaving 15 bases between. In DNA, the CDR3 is TGTGCCAGTAGGGCTCCGGAATTCGGTGAAAAACTGTTTTTT. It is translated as CASRAPEFGEKLFF.